Presented here are 19 T cell receptor beta chains from one specimen sequenced in a study of T cells expressing NK-cell markers. TCRdb reanalyzed the 5' RACE reads, giving one entry per CDR3 protein sequence and no DNA. Here the sample table reports about 540,000 distinct CDR3 sequences. Sequencing was done on a sample of blood T cells: a sorted CD56 or NKG2C T cell subset, CD4+ or CD8+ T cells, or bulk PBMC T cells (not recorded which). The receptors originated from a man aged 18 to 29 in good health.

J is TRBJ2-7 and V is TRBV6-5; lacking DNA, the TRBD1 call made by TCRdb goes unchecked. This CDR3 is 15 amino acids long. Germline-derived CDR1 and CDR2 are MNHEY and SVGAGI. The CDR3: CASSPTAVPTYEQYF.

The V gene is TRBV28, the J gene TRBJ2-7; the D call of TRBD2 rests on TCRdb alone, since no DNA is present to check it. The CDR3 is 13 amino acids. Germline CDR1 reads MDHEN; CDR2 reads SYDVKM. The chain's CDR3 is CASIVLAGRSKYF.

The chain employs TRBV6-1 and TRBJ1-2; there is no DNA to check the TCRdb D call of TRBD1. Germline CDR1 is MNHNS and CDR2 is SASEGT. The CDR3 consists of 14 residues. The CDR3 here is CASSEGQGDYGYTF.

This chain uses TRBV2 with TRBJ2-7. Germline V CDR1 and CDR2: SNHLY, FYNNEI. The length of the CDR3 is 14 residues. CDR3 loop: CASDKDGYSYEQYF.

The rearrangement joins TRBV12-3 or TRBV12-4 to TRBJ2-1; the D call of TRBD2 rests on TCRdb alone, since no DNA is present to check it. The CDR3 is 14 residues long. CDR3: CASTLAGGYNEQFF.

This chain connects TRBV29-1 to TRBJ2-1; no DNA is available, so the TRBD1 call from TCRdb remains unchecked. CDR3 length: 14 amino acids. Germline V CDR1 and CDR2: SQVTM, ANQGSEA. CDR3 loop: CSVAEGGTYNEQFF.

The chain couples TRBV6-1 to TRBJ2-2; TCRdb's D call, TRBD2, is unchecked because there is no DNA. The CDR3 sequence is 15 residues long. Per germline, CDR1 MNHNS and CDR2 SASEGT. The CDR3 sequence is CASGGGGLRTGELFF.

The CDR3: CASSLAGGPGGWETQYF. This chain uses TRBV7-8 with TRBJ2-5; checking the TCRdb D call of TRBD2 is not possible without DNA. The V gene's germline CDR1 is SGHVS and CDR2 FQNEAQ. The CDR3 extends over 17 amino acids.

The chain carries TRBV5-1 and TRBJ1-1; without DNA, the TCRdb call of TRBD1 cannot be checked. CDR1 is SGHRS and CDR2 is YFSETQ in the germline V gene. The CDR3 runs to 16 residues. CDR3: CASSLGPGASEREAFF.

The rearrangement uses TRBV4-3 and TRBJ2-1; without DNA, the TCRdb call of TRBD1 cannot be checked. The CDR3 covers 16 residues. Germline V gene sequence: CDR1 LGHNA, CDR2 YSLEER. CDR3: CASSPTGTGTRKRQFF.

V is TRBV29-1 and J is TRBJ1-2; TCRdb lists TRBD1, though no DNA is available to test this call. From germline, CDR1 is SQVTM and CDR2 ANQGSEA. The CDR3 is 13 residues long. The chain's CDR3 is CSVEAQGEHGYTF.

The CDR3 sequence: CASSTDYSNQPQHF. The gene calls are TRBV6-5 and TRBJ1-5. This CDR3 contains 14 residues. Per germline, CDR1 MNHEY and CDR2 SVGAGI.

This chain connects TRBV7-7 to TRBJ2-1; there is no DNA to check the TCRdb D call of TRBD1. Looked up from germline, CDR1 is SSHAT and CDR2 is FNYEAQ (reference sequence). The CDR3 runs to 14 residues. This CDR3 reads CASAPDQVVNEQFF. Full variable domain (outside the CDR3, taken from reference TRBV7-7 and TRBJ2-1): GAGVSQSPRYKVTKRGQDVTLRCDPISSHATLYWYQQALGQGPEFLTYFNYEAQPDKSGLPSDRFSAERPEGSISTLTIQRTEQRDSAMYRCASAPDQVVNEQFFGPGTRLTVL.

This chain connects TRBV12-3 or TRBV12-4 to TRBJ1-4. The CDR3 is made up of 18 amino acids. CDR3 sequence reads: CASSFMAGVFATNEKLFF.

This chain uses TRBV14 with TRBJ2-2. The CDR3 runs 16 residues. Germline lookup yields CDR1 SGHDN and CDR2 FVKESK. CDR3 in amino acids: CASSQSSVPNTGELFF.

The chain combines TRBV4-1 with TRBJ2-1; TCRdb's D call, TRBD1, is unchecked because there is no DNA. Per the germline V gene, CDR1 is MGHRA and CDR2 is YSYEKL. The CDR3 has 17 residues. CDR3 loop: CASSLRPSGTPYNEQFF.

The chain carries TRBV2 and TRBJ2-4. Germline V gene data show CDR1 as SNHLY and CDR2 as FYNNEI. There are 16 residues in the CDR3. CDR3 residues: CASSESVDPAKNIQYF.

This sequence joins TRBV27 and TRBJ2-3. This CDR3 region has 13 residues. Looked up from germline, CDR1 is MNHEY and CDR2 is SMNVEV (reference sequence). This chain's CDR3 is CASSLFRTDTQYF.

The CDR3 sequence is CASSQNSGGTTGELFF. The chain couples TRBV5-6 to TRBJ2-2; TCRdb's D call, TRBD2, is unchecked because there is no DNA. Germline CDR1 and CDR2: SGHDT and YYEEEE. CDR3 length equals 16 residues. The variable domain in full, completed from reference TRBV5-6 and TRBJ2-2, reads DAGVTQSPTHLIKTRGQQVTLRCSPKSGHDTVSWYQQALGQGPQFIFQYYEEEERQRGNFPDRFSGHQFPNYSSELNVNALLLGDSALYLCASSQNSGGTTGELFFGEGSRLTVL.